What follows describes a single T cell receptor (beta chain). Profiled with immunoSEQ multiplex PCR; TCRdb holds only in-frame clones, not every one. This sample has tens of thousands of clones, with over 75% found just once. This entry is derived from a study of blood T cell repertoires in COVID-19. Study summary: The origin of the acute and convalescent COVID-19 samples was the United States, Italy and Spain. From T cells, B-cell-depleted T cells, or PBMCs came the material, which was cDNA or gDNA.

The ends were cut back, 5 bases at V and 8 bases at J, with 17 bases in the middle. CDR3 size: 15 residues. CDR1 and CDR2 from the germline V gene are SGHRS and YFSETQ. This chain joins TRBV5-1 and TRBJ1-6; the D gene is possibly TRBD1 (5 bases). The sequencing input was peripheral blood. This TCR was recovered from a human donor in a cohort sampled during active COVID-19. The donor label of this sample is uncertain. CDR3 sequence: CASRTDDRSYSPLHF. The CDR3 DNA follows: TGCGCCAGCAGAACAGACGACAGATCGTATTCACCCCTCCACTTT.